These T cell receptor beta chains were read from a single sample in a study of blood T cells in healthy people across ages. TCRdb re-analysed the 5' RACE reads in MiXCR, keeping a single row per CDR3 protein. The table records approximately 800,000 distinct CDR3 sequences, less than 60% of them present only once. Specimen: blood. These receptors all stem from an elderly man in good health. Both conserved end residues are part of each CDR3. The D gene is left open where the match is weak. Size is omitted from some rows. Given values are once, few, many or a class for expanded clones.

>once|15|-|TRBJ2-5|TRBV7-2
TGTGCCAGCAGCTTAAGAAGTGCGGTTGTAGAGACCCAGTACTTC
CASSLRSAVVETQYF
>few|15|TRBD1|TRBJ2-5|TRBV7-2
TGTGCCAGCAGCCCCGAGACAGGGGCCCAAGAGACCCAGTACTTC
CASSPETGAQETQYF
>-|15|TRBD1|TRBJ2-7|TRBV7-9
TGTGCCAGCAGCTTGACAGGGGGCGACTCCTACGAGCAGTACTTC
CASSLTGGDSYEQYF
>-|14|TRBD1|TRBJ2-1|TRBV12-3/TRBV12-4
TGTGCCAGCAGGTTAACGGACAGGGGCCCAGAGCAGTTCTTC
CASRLTDRGPEQFF
>-|13|-|TRBJ2-5|TRBV11-2
TGTGCCAGCAGCTTTTTGTCCCAAGAGACCCAGTACTTC
CASSFLSQETQYF
>few|15|-|TRBJ2-1|TRBV28
TGTGCCAGCAGTCCACCGGGAGATTCCTACAATGAGCAGTTCTTC
CASSPPGDSYNEQFF
>-|12|-|TRBJ1-2|TRBV24-1
TGTGCCACCAGTGACCAGCGATATGGCTACACCTTC
CATSDQRYGYTF
>-|16|TRBD2|TRBJ2-7|TRBV11-2
TGTGCCAGCAGCTTCTCCTTAGCGGGGGAGAACTACGAGCAGTACTTC
CASSFSLAGENYEQYF
>-|16|TRBD2|TRBJ2-1|TRBV10-3
TGTGCCATCAGTGCCCCGAAGGGACTAGGGCACAATGAGCAGTTCTTC
CAISAPKGLGHNEQFF
>many|13|-|TRBJ2-1|TRBV14
TGTGCCAGCAGCCAAGTCCGACTATCGGGACAGTTCTTC
CASSQVRLSGQFF
>-|13|-|TRBJ2-7|TRBV10-3
TGTGCCATCAGCCTCGGGGGAAACAATGAGCAGTACTTC
CAISLGGNNEQYF
>-|12|-|TRBJ2-5|TRBV29-1
TGCAGCATGGGTCAGGGGAGAGAGACCCAGTACTTC
CSMGQGRETQYF
>-|16|-|TRBJ2-3|TRBV28
TGTGCCAGCAGTTTAGGCGTTACTAGAAGTGCAGATACGCAGTATTTT
CASSLGVTRSADTQYF
>-|15|TRBD1|TRBJ1-5|TRBV10-3
TGTGCCATCAGTGAGTCGGTCAGGGGGACTCAGCCCCAGCATTTT
CAISESVRGTQPQHF
>-|14|-|TRBJ1-1|TRBV20-1
TGCAGTGCAACGACACAGATCATGAACACTGAAGCTTTCTTT
CSATTQIMNTEAFF
>many|12|TRBD1|TRBJ2-5|TRBV7-2
TGTGCCAGCAGCCGGGACAGGGAGACCCAGTACTTC
CASSRDRETQYF
>-|13|TRBD1|TRBJ1-2|TRBV29-1
TGCAGCGCTCTTCCCGGGACAGGGAATGGCTACACCTTC
CSALPGTGNGYTF
>-|14|-|TRBJ1-2|TRBV4-3
TGCGCCAGCAGCCAAGATGAGGGAGGATACGGCTACACCTTC
CASSQDEGGYGYTF
>few|12|-|TRBJ2-7|TRBV28
TGTGGCACAGCGGACACAGCCGACGAGCAGTACTTC
CGTADTADEQYF
>-|13|-|TRBJ2-7|TRBV5-1
TGCGCCAGCAGCGGCAGCGGTCCCTACGAGCAGTACTTC
CASSGSGPYEQYF
>once|15|TRBD1|TRBJ2-3|TRBV5-1
TGCGCCAGCTCCTATTTAGACAGGGCTTTAGATACGCAGTATTTT
CASSYLDRALDTQYF
>few|13|-|TRBJ2-5|TRBV2
TGTGCCAGCAGACTTTACAGGCAAGAGACCCAGTACTTC
CASRLYRQETQYF
>once|15|-|TRBJ2-1|TRBV16
TGTGCCAGCAGCCAATCCCGACAGAAACTCAATGAGCAGTTCTTC
CASSQSRQKLNEQFF
>-|16|TRBD2|TRBJ2-5|TRBV6-2/TRBV6-3
TGTGCCAGCAGTTACCGCCCGGGACTAGCGGGAGAGACCCAGTACTTC
CASSYRPGLAGETQYF
>-|12|-|TRBJ1-2|TRBV20-1
TGCAGTGCTAGACCTTGGACAGCCGGCTACACCTTC
CSARPWTAGYTF
>-|15|TRBD2|TRBJ2-5|TRBV20-1
TGCAGTGCCACCCCCCTAGCGGGAGGACAAGAGACCCAGTACTTC
CSATPLAGGQETQYF
>-|14|-|TRBJ2-4|TRBV28
TGTGCCAGCAGAAAACAGGGACTAACGTCGGCTAGGTACTTC
CASRKQGLTSARYF
>-|16|TRBD1|TRBJ2-5|TRBV6-6
TGTGCCAGCAGAAAAGGACAGGGGGCGTTTTTAGAGACCCAGTACTTC
CASRKGQGAFLETQYF
>-|12|TRBD1|TRBJ1-2|TRBV20-1
TGCAGTGCGCCACAGGGGGCGGGTGGCTACACCTTC
CSAPQGAGGYTF
>-|15|TRBD1|TRBJ2-1|TRBV6-5
TGTGCCAGCAGCACAGGGGATCTCATTTATAATGAGCAGTTCTTC
CASSTGDLIYNEQFF
>-|16|-|TRBJ2-2|TRBV5-1
TGCGCCAGCAGCTTGTCCGTTAGCGGTTACACCGGGGAGCTGTTTTTT
CASSLSVSGYTGELFF
>few|16|TRBD2|TRBJ2-3|TRBV15
TGTGCCACCAGCAGTCCTAGCGGGAGTTGGACAGATACGCAGTATTTT
CATSSPSGSWTDTQYF
>-|13|-|TRBJ2-1|TRBV6-2/TRBV6-3
TGTGCCAGCAGTTTGGTCAGGCGGAATGAGCAGTTCTTC
CASSLVRRNEQFF
>many|14|-|TRBJ2-7|TRBV7-2
TGTGCCAGCAGCCCGGACAATATCCCCTACGAGCAGTACTTC
CASSPDNIPYEQYF
>-|13|-|TRBJ2-7|TRBV7-3
TGTGCCAGCAGCCCATCAAACCTCAATGAGCAGTACTTC
CASSPSNLNEQYF
>-|14|-|TRBJ2-5|TRBV29-1
TGCAGCGTTGAATGGCAGGGTCGCCAAGAGACCCAGTACTTC
CSVEWQGRQETQYF
>-|12|-|TRBJ2-5|TRBV3-1
TGTGCCGCGAGGAGCGAACAAGAGACCCAGTACTTC
CAARSEQETQYF
>few|14|TRBD1|TRBJ2-5|TRBV9
TGTGCCAGCACCCCCGGGGACAGCCAAGAGACCCAGTACTTC
CASTPGDSQETQYF
>-|17|-|TRBJ1-4|TRBV12-3/TRBV12-4
TGTGCCAGCAGTTTGTCCAGGCAGGGACGAACTAATGAAAAACTGTTTTTT
CASSLSRQGRTNEKLFF
>-|12|TRBD2|TRBJ2-7|TRBV24-1
TGTGCCACCAGCCTTAGCGGGGACGAGCAGTACTTC
CATSLSGDEQYF
>-|16|-|TRBJ1-1|TRBV11-3
TGTGCCAGCAGCTTAGACCTCAGGGGAGCAGGCACTGAAGCTTTCTTT
CASSLDLRGAGTEAFF
>few|12|-|TRBJ2-1|TRBV24-1
TGTGCCACCAGTGTGAGCGGACATGAGCAGTTCTTC
CATSVSGHEQFF
>many|13|TRBD1|TRBJ2-7|TRBV20-1
TGCAGTGCTTCAGACAGGGGTACCTACGAGCAGTACTTC
CSASDRGTYEQYF
>-|16|-|TRBJ2-6|TRBV29-1
TGCAGCGTGAGGGTTGGCGGACTCTCTGGGGCCAACGTCCTGACTTTC
CSVRVGGLSGANVLTF
>many|18|TRBD2|TRBJ2-5|TRBV5-6
TGTGCCAGCAGCTCCCCACTAACTAGCGGTACTTGGAGAGAGACCCAGTACTTC
CASSSPLTSGTWRETQYF
>few|17|-|TRBJ2-1|TRBV5-1
TGCGCCAGCAGCTTGAGCAGTGGGGGTTTTTCGAGTAATGAGCAGTTCTTC
CASSLSSGGFSSNEQFF
>few|15|TRBD1|TRBJ2-7|TRBV7-8
TGTGCCAGCAGCTGGAGGGACAGGGGGCATCGCGAGCAGTACTTC
CASSWRDRGHREQYF
>few|14|-|TRBJ2-1|TRBV7-3
TGTGCCAGCAGCTCAAGTTACAAGGAACCAGAGCAGTTCTTC
CASSSSYKEPEQFF
>-|14|TRBD1|TRBJ1-3|TRBV18
TGTGCCAGCTCAATACAGGGGCAAGGAAACACCATATATTTT
CASSIQGQGNTIYF
>many|14|TRBD1|TRBJ2-3|TRBV20-1
TGCAGTGCTCCCGCCGCGACAGGGGGAAATACGCAGTATTTT
CSAPAATGGNTQYF
>-|15|TRBD1|TRBJ1-2|TRBV7-2
TGTGCCAGCAGCCAAAGACAGGGACCCGGCTATGGCTACACCTTC
CASSQRQGPGYGYTF
>-|15|-|TRBJ1-1|TRBV10-3
TGTGCCATCAGTGAGTCAGGGGATCAGTCCGCCTTTGCTTTCTTT
CAISESGDQSAFAFF
>few|13|-|TRBJ2-7|TRBV2
TGTGCCAGCAGCCCACAGACTAGGAGCGAGCAGTACTTC
CASSPQTRSEQYF
>-|14|TRBD1|TRBJ2-6|TRBV27
TGTGCCAGCTGGACAGGCTCTGGGGCCAACGTCCTGACTTTC
CASWTGSGANVLTF
>once|16|-|TRBJ1-1|TRBV4-1
TGCGCCAGCAGCCAGGCACGGGTCCTGGGGGACACTGAAGCTTTCTTT
CASSQARVLGDTEAFF
>once|13|TRBD2|TRBJ2-1|TRBV20-1
TGCAGTGCTAGGCCTAGCGGGAGATACGAGCAGTTCTTC
CSARPSGRYEQFF
>few|16|TRBD1|TRBJ1-4|TRBV5-1
TGCGCCAGCAGCCACGGACAGGGAGCAACTAATGAAAAACTGTTTTTT
CASSHGQGATNEKLFF
>few|15|-|TRBJ1-5|TRBV4-2
TGTGCCAGCAGCCAAGAACAGAACCACAATCAGCCCCAGCATTTT
CASSQEQNHNQPQHF
>few|13|-|TRBJ2-6|TRBV12-3/TRBV12-4
TGTGCCAGCAGTGTATGGGGGGCCAACGTCCTGACTTTC
CASSVWGANVLTF
>-|16|-|TRBJ2-1|TRBV11-2
TGTGCCAGCAGCTCATGGACCCAGGGTCGAGGGGATGAGCAGTTCTTC
CASSSWTQGRGDEQFF